A selection of T cell receptor beta chains follows, all from one sample in a study of cytomegalovirus exposure and HLA in healthy donors. Sequencing was performed with immunoSEQ multiplex PCR; in TCRdb, only in-frame clones are kept and a portion is missing. This table holds 100,000 to 150,000 clones, 80% to 90% found once. The specimen was PBMCs. The receptors were gathered from a woman aged 25 to 39 in good health and CMV-seronegative. Each CDR3 is given with its conserved first and last residue. The order of the fields is V gene, D gene, J gene, clone size, CDR3 protein, CDR3 DNA. D genes are given only for firm matches. Expanded clones are given a class, and other clones once, few, many or no size at all.

TRBV30,-,TRBJ1-3,-,CAWSVGTSGNTIYF,TGTGCCTGGAGTGTCGGGACATCCGGAAACACCATATATTTT
TRBV5-1,-,TRBJ1-4,few,CASSPQGTATGSNEKLFF,TGCGCCAGCAGCCCCCAGGGCACGGCAACAGGGAGCAATGAAAAACTGTTTTTT
TRBV29-1,TRBD1,TRBJ2-5,-,CSVGQGRQETQYF,TGCAGCGTTGGACAGGGCAGGCAAGAGACCCAGTACTTC
TRBV2,TRBD1,TRBJ1-1,-,CASRSTGALSTEAFF,TGTGCCAGCAGGTCGACAGGGGCACTATCCACTGAAGCTTTCTTT
TRBV4-1,-,TRBJ2-1,-,CASSQEGEAYNEQFF,TGCGCCAGCAGCCAAGAAGGAGAAGCGTACAATGAGCAGTTCTTC
TRBV19,-,TRBJ2-2,-,CASSIWRSSNTGELFF,TGTGCCAGTAGTATTTGGAGGAGTTCGAACACCGGGGAGCTGTTTTTT
TRBV5-6,-,TRBJ2-1,-,CASSLVGRGYNEQFF,TGTGCCAGCAGCTTGGTTGGCAGGGGTTACAATGAGCAGTTCTTC
TRBV7-6,-,TRBJ1-5,few,CASSLQSGSNQPQHF,TGTGCCAGCAGCTTACAGTCAGGGAGCAATCAGCCCCAGCATTTT
TRBV6-5,-,TRBJ1-5,-,CATRPGVIGQPQHF,TGTGCCACCCGACCGGGAGTCATCGGGCAGCCCCAGCATTTT
TRBV7-8,TRBD2,TRBJ2-3,once,CASSLPRTSGGAGTQYF,TGTGCCAGCAGCTTACCCCGGACTAGCGGGGGGGCTGGTACGCAGTATTTT
TRBV5-8,TRBD1,TRBJ2-1,few,CASSPGTGRRDEQFF,TGTGCCAGCAGCCCAGGGACAGGGAGAAGGGATGAGCAGTTCTTC
TRBV6-5,-,TRBJ1-6,few,CASSRLYSPLHF,TGTGCCAGCAGCAGACTGTACTCACCCCTCCACTTT
TRBV6-6,-,TRBJ1-1,-,CASSYPHRERTEAFF,TGTGCCAGCAGTTACCCCCACAGGGAACGGACTGAAGCTTTCTTT
TRBV30,-,TRBJ2-5,once,CAWGGGETQYF,TGTGCCTGGGGCGGAGGGGAGACCCAGTACTTC
TRBV11-2,TRBD2,TRBJ2-5,once,CASSYLAGRETQYF,TGTGCCAGCAGCTATTTAGCGGGGCGAGAGACCCAGTACTTC
TRBV18,TRBD1,TRBJ2-5,-,CASSPGDSTGAQYF,TGTGCCAGCTCACCAGGGGACAGCACCGGGGCCCAGTACTTC
TRBV18,TRBD1,TRBJ1-2,few,CASSDRGGYTF,TGTGCCAGCTCAGACAGGGGTGGCTACACCTTC
TRBV7-9,TRBD1,TRBJ1-2,-,CASIGTGGNYGYTF,TGTGCCAGCATCGGGACAGGGGGCAACTATGGCTACACCTTC
TRBV10-3,-,TRBJ1-3,once,CAISESSGGQAGNTIYF,TGTGCCATCAGTGAGTCGTCAGGAGGTCAGGCTGGAAACACCATATATTTT
TRBV19,-,TRBJ1-5,medium-sized,CASSTAGHLNQPQHF,TGTGCCAGTAGTACAGCGGGACACCTAAATCAGCCCCAGCATTTT
TRBV18,-,TRBJ1-5,-,CASSPLEGSQPQHF,TGTGCCAGCTCACCACTGGAGGGGAGTCAGCCCCAGCATTTT
TRBV7-2,-,TRBJ2-5,-,CASSPQGGGLGRQTQYF,TGTGCCAGCAGCCCCCAGGGGGGGGGACTAGGGCGTCAGACCCAGTACTTC
TRBV6-5,-,TRBJ1-4,-,CASSYSGGDEKLFF,TGTGCCAGCAGTTACTCGGGGGGGGATGAAAAACTGTTTTTT
TRBV9,TRBD2,TRBJ2-1,-,CASSEGDGGGGYNEQFF,TGTGCCAGCAGCGAGGGGGACGGGGGCGGGGGGTACAATGAGCAGTTCTTC
TRBV4-2,-,TRBJ1-2,-,CASSQSADGYTF,TGTGCCAGCAGCCAATCAGCGGATGGCTACACCTTC
TRBV7-3,TRBD1,TRBJ2-1,-,CASSDGTGGEQFF,TGTGCCAGCAGCGATGGGACAGGGGGCGAGCAGTTCTTC
TRBV6-1,TRBD2,TRBJ2-3,-,CASSETRGGTDTQYF,TGTGCCAGCAGTGAAACGCGGGGGGGCACAGATACGCAGTATTTT
TRBV7-7,TRBD2,TRBJ2-5,-,CASSSGLAGGETQYF,TGTGCTAGCAGTTCGGGACTAGCGGGAGGAGAGACCCAGTACTTC
TRBV6-1,-,TRBJ1-1,-,CASNLNTEAFF,TGTGCCAGCAATCTAAACACTGAAGCTTTCTTT
TRBV9,-,TRBJ1-1,few,CASSAEGRNNTEAFF,TGTGCCAGCAGCGCAGAGGGCAGGAACAACACTGAAGCTTTCTTT
TRBV6-5,TRBD2,TRBJ2-7,once,CASSYSKASGNDEQYF,TGTGCCAGCAGTTACTCGAAGGCTAGCGGGAACGACGAGCAGTACTTC
TRBV29-1,TRBD1,TRBJ2-7,-,CSVTIADRGSSYEQYF,TGCAGCGTTACCATTGCGGACAGGGGGAGCTCCTACGAGCAGTACTTC
TRBV7-6,-,TRBJ1-5,-,CASSLRINQPQHF,TGTGCCAGCAGCTTGAGGATAAATCAGCCCCAGCATTTT
TRBV21-1,-,TRBJ2-7,-,CASSKVPPTSGGAYEQYF,TGTGCCAGCAGCAAAGTCCCTCCGACTAGCGGGGGGGCCTACGAGCAGTACTTC
TRBV7-6,TRBD2,TRBJ2-7,few,CASSPTSGNYEQYF,TGTGCCAGCAGCCCTACTAGCGGGAACTACGAGCAGTACTTC
TRBV19,TRBD2,TRBJ2-1,few,CASTFSGSLSHEQFF,TGTGCCAGTACCTTTAGCGGGAGTCTTAGTCATGAGCAGTTCTTC
TRBV19,TRBD1,TRBJ1-2,-,CASSGPGTANYGYTF,TGTGCCAGTAGTGGCCCCGGGACAGCTAACTATGGCTACACCTTC
TRBV5-4,-,TRBJ1-1,-,CASSFRGNTEAFF,TGTGCCAGCAGCTTTCGGGGGAACACTGAAGCTTTCTTT
TRBV19,-,TRBJ2-7,-,CATRQVPSYEQYF,TGTGCCACCAGACAGGTCCCCTCCTACGAGCAGTACTTC
TRBV6-6,-,TRBJ2-3,-,CASSYSRYDTQYF,TGTGCCAGCAGTTACTCGAGGTACGATACGCAGTATTTT
TRBV7-6,TRBD2,TRBJ2-1,-,CAVRGVGTSDYNEQFF,TGTGCCGTCCGGGGTGTCGGGACTAGCGATTACAATGAGCAGTTCTTC
TRBV18,-,TRBJ2-7,-,CASSMGQAYEQYF,TGTGCCAGCTCAATGGGACAAGCCTACGAGCAGTACTTC
TRBV27,-,TRBJ2-7,few,CASSLSLGDRVEEQYF,TGTGCCAGCAGTTTATCCCTGGGAGACCGCGTTGAAGAGCAGTACTTC
TRBV6-5,-,TRBJ1-2,-,CASKPTGYGYTF,TGTGCCAGCAAACCGACAGGCTATGGCTACACCTTC
TRBV6-6,TRBD2,TRBJ2-3,few,CASSYRPAGATDTQYF,TGTGCCAGCAGTTACCGACCAGCGGGGGCCACAGATACGCAGTATTTT
TRBV7-9,-,TRBJ2-5,-,CASSSVPGNQETQYF,TGTGCCAGCAGTTCAGTGCCAGGGAACCAAGAGACCCAGTACTTC
TRBV5-1,-,TRBJ2-1,-,CASSQGGPNEQFF,TGCGCCAGCAGCCAAGGAGGGCCCAATGAGCAGTTCTTC
TRBV9,-,TRBJ1-3,-,CASSALDSFSGNTIYF,TGTGCCAGCAGCGCTTTGGACAGCTTCTCTGGAAACACCATATATTTT
TRBV7-9,-,TRBJ2-7,-,CASGLNEQYF,TGTGCCAGCGGCCTCAACGAGCAGTACTTC
TRBV5-1,TRBD1,TRBJ2-7,-,CASSLGQFYEQYF,TGCGCCAGCAGCCTGGGACAGTTCTACGAGCAGTACTTC
TRBV2,-,TRBJ1-5,-,CASSLTGSPQHF,TGTGCCAGCAGCCTGACAGGTTCGCCCCAGCATTTT
TRBV5-1,TRBD2,TRBJ2-5,-,CASNLGGEETQYF,TGCGCCAGCAACCTGGGGGGGGAAGAGACCCAGTACTTC